One and the same sample provided the 8 T cell receptor beta chains below, sequenced in a study of blood T cell repertoires in COVID-19. Method: immunoSEQ multiplex PCR; TCRdb's copy keeps in-frame clones and lacks some. This sample has about 240,000 clones, with around 89% found just once. Sequencing was done on a sample of PBMCs or T cells enriched from blood (not recorded which). Receptor source: a woman under 40 who had recovered from COVID-19.

The rearrangement uses TRBV5-1 and TRBJ2-7, with TRBD1 identical over 12 bases. Germline trimming cut 3 bases from V and 0 bases from J; bases unmatched to any gene: 25. The CDR3 has 23 residues. Per germline, CDR1 SGHRS and CDR2 YFSETQ. CDR3 sequence (DNA): TGCGCCAGCAGCTCGGCCGGGACAGGGGGCCAAGGGGCCTACCTTTTCAGCTCCTACGAGCAGTACTTC. Amino acid sequence: CASSSAGTGGQGAYLFSSYEQYF.

The gene calls are TRBV11-2 and TRBJ2-1; TRBD2 aligns across 14 bases. V dropped 2 bases and J dropped 6; count of bases not matched to a gene: 6. This CDR3 is built from 17 residues. The V gene's germline CDR1 is SGHAT and CDR2 FQNNGV. The CDR3 DNA is TGTGCCAGCAGCTTATCGGCGACTAGCGGGAGGGCCAATGAGCAGTTCTTC. It encodes CASSLSATSGRANEQFF.

This clone was counted once. This chain links TRBV4-1 with TRBJ1-2; 9 bases are shared with TRBD1. This CDR3 region has 16 residues. CDR1 is MGHRA, CDR2 YSYEKL, per germline. V was clipped by 0 bases and J by 5 bases; unmatched bases: 7. DNA of the CDR3: TGCGCCAGCAGCCAAGAATCGGGACAGGGAGGATATGGCTACACCTTC. It encodes CASSQESGQGGYGYTF.

This clone was seen only once. The DNA for the CDR3 is TGCAGCGTTGAAGCTCCTTTGGGACACCCCTACGAGCAGTACTTC. This codes for CSVEAPLGHPYEQYF. The chain has TRBV29-1 and TRBJ2-7; possibly TRBD1 for D (6 bases). V was clipped by 1 base and J by 2 bases, with 15 bases between them. The CDR3 extends over 15 amino acids. Germline V CDR1 and CDR2: SQVTM, ANQGSEA.

The chain couples TRBV9 to TRBJ2-3; TRBD2 aligns across 11 bases. With V trimmed by 3 bases and J by 0 bases, 3 bases remained unmatched. CDR1 and CDR2 (germline): SGDLS, YYNGEE. CDR3 size: 16 residues. The CDR3 coding sequence is TGTGCCAGCAGCGGACTAGCGGGAATTAGCACAGATACGCAGTATTTT. It is translated as CASSGLAGISTDTQYF.

The chain joins TRBV29-1 to TRBJ1-2, with 7 bases matching TRBD1. The CDR3 extends over 17 amino acids. Germline values: CDR1 SQVTM, CDR2 ANQGSEA. The V and J ends lost 2 bases and 0 bases, in that order; junction bases with no gene match: 12. The CDR3 protein is CSVEYVGRGASNYGYTF. CDR3 coding DNA: TGCAGCGTTGAATATGTGGGCAGGGGGGCCTCTAACTATGGCTACACCTTC.

The chain recombines TRBV19 with TRBJ2-3; TRBD2 aligns across 10 bases. Trimming took 1 base from V and 8 from J; bases not matched to a gene: 9. The CDR3 runs to 16 residues. Germline V gives CDR1 LNHDA, CDR2 SQIVND (reference sequence). In nucleotides, the CDR3 is TGTGCCAGTAGTATAGCTCTAGCGGGAGTTGGTGGTACGCAGTATTTT. Amino acid sequence: CASSIALAGVGGTQYF.

The chain carries TRBV6-5 and TRBJ1-1; 8 bases match TRBD1. The CDR3 runs to 12 residues. J lost 11 bases, V lost 0 bases, and 2 bases had no gene match. Germline CDR1 and CDR2: MNHEY and SVGAGI. The CDR3 reads CASSYSTGEAFF. The CDR3 DNA reads as TGTGCCAGCAGTTACTCGACAGGGGAGGCTTTCTTT.